The sequence of this TCR beta chain was determined in a study of shared clonotypes between healthy human individuals. Recent vaccinations or acute infections were absent in the healthy HIV-negative adult donors. Every contributor of samples was a Caucasian grown-up residing in Nashville, Tennessee. The study ran the assay at deep level. Roughly 30,000 T cell genomes, or 300 ng DNA, went into unsorted PBMC replicate PCRs. Sequenced by immunoSEQ multiplex PCR; TCRdb stores in-frame clones only, minus some. The sample carries 400,000 to 600,000 clones, roughly 80% recorded once. Trimming removed 3 bases from V and 6 bases from J, with 8 bases in between. The CDR3 totals 12 residues. CDR1 and CDR2 (germline): MDHEN, SYDVKM.

The sample taken for sequencing was PBMCs. The rearrangement uses TRBV28 and TRBJ1-2, with a weak D call TRBD1 (6 bases). This sequence was found in a woman between 35 and 50 years old in good health. Some clones in this sample may be carry-over from other donors' samples. The CDR3 region is CASSLYRDGYTF. As DNA, the CDR3 is TGTGCCAGCAGTTTGTACAGGGATGGCTACACCTTC.